This T cell receptor (beta chain) was sequenced in a study of monozygotic twins with inflammatory bowel disease. Study findings and constraints: Versus healthy twins, IBD patients showed fewer clonotypes shared with others, especially with disease activity.

Each of the TCR libraries took 3500 ng of total RNA. TCRalpha along with TCRbeta cDNA was subjected to two nested PCRs lasting 16 and 9 cycles. TCRdb reprocessed the 5' RACE reads and keeps a single row for each CDR3 protein, giving no DNA. Its clone listing holds around 410,000 distinct CDR3 sequences. Whole-blood RNA isolation (total RNA) proceeded without T cell sorting. Comment on this clonotype: Antigen: not known.

This CDR3 has 12 amino acids. Germline assignment: CDR1 SEHNR and CDR2 FQNEAQ (reference sequence). Sequencing used blood. This sequence was found in a human donor with ulcerative colitis or Crohn's disease, or a healthy co-twin of an affected twin (not recorded which). The J gene is TRBJ2-1, the V gene TRBV7-9; the D gene TCRdb calls, TRBD1, cannot be checked with no DNA. CDR3 residues: CADSDFYNEQFF.